Shown below are 31 T cell receptor beta chains from a single sample sequenced in a study of beta chain features in type 1 diabetes (dated by TCRdb to the late 2010s). The library was obtained by the immunoSEQ multiplex PCR assay. The entire amount of isolated RNA was reverse transcribed using the High Capacity cDNA Reverse Transcription Kit, so the sequenced TCRB transcripts were expressed ones. TCRdb took over this immuneACCESS table, retaining in-frame rearrangements with V and J assigned. Such tables are incomplete; in checked studies, under half of the missing clones stem from an unresolved V gene, and the remainder is unexplained. The sample profile shows 110,000 to 150,000 clones; about 7% of them were found once. Jointly, the top ten make up roughly 1.4% of the sample. Sequenced sample: central memory CD4+ T cells from blood. The origin of the receptors is a young woman in good health.

The V call is TRBV29-1, the J call TRBJ2-7; 12 positions agree with TRBD2. The CDR3 spans 17 residues. V lost 6 bases, J lost 0 bases, and 12 bases stayed unmatched. The germline V gene has CDR1 SQVTM and CDR2 ANQGSEA. Written as DNA, the CDR3 is TGCAGCGTCTCAACCCGGACTAGCGGGATCCCCTCCTACGAGCAGTACTTC. Its protein product is CSVSTRTSGIPSYEQYF.

This clone was counted once. This rearrangement joins TRBV5-1 to TRBJ1-6; D is undetermined. Germline values: CDR1 SGHRS, CDR2 YFSETQ. The V end was cut by 2 bases, the J end by 7 bases, with 7 bases between. The CDR3 is made up of 13 amino acids. CDR3 loop: CASSFGENSPLHF. The CDR3, as DNA: TGCGCCAGCAGCTTCGGGGAAAATTCACCCCTCCACTTT.

This clone has more than one count but fewer than ten. This chain uses TRBV2 with TRBJ1-1; 8 bases agree with TRBD1. The V gene's germline CDR1 is SNHLY and CDR2 FYNNEI. The junction had 14 bases not matched to a gene; V was cut back by 10 bases and J by 4 bases. CDR3 length equals 15 residues. The CDR3 DNA is TGTGCCACCGAGACAGGGGCCCTATATGGCACTGAAGCTTTCTTT. Amino acids: CATETGALYGTEAFF. The whole variable domain, remainder taken from reference TRBV2 and TRBJ1-1, is EPEVTQTPSHQVTQMGQEVILRCVPISNHLYFYWYRQILGQKVEFLVSFYNNEISEKSEIFDDQFSVERPDGSNFTLKIRSTKLEDSAMYFCATETGALYGTEAFFGQGTRLTVV.

The chain employs TRBV18 and TRBJ1-1, with 9 bases that match TRBD1. With 1 base clipped from V and 10 bases from J, the junction kept 7 bases outside the gene matches. CDR1 is KGHSH, CDR2 LQKENI, per germline. The CDR3 has 14 amino acids. The CDR3 nucleotides read TGTGCCAGCTCACCACGGGACAGGGAGGTAGTAGCTTTCTTT. Amino acids: CASSPRDREVVAFF.

The CDR3 spells CASSLAAGAGNIQYF. CDR3 DNA: TGCGCCAGCAGCTTGGCCGCGGGAGCTGGAAACATTCAGTACTTC. This chain links TRBV5-1 with TRBJ2-4, with 7 bases matching TRBD2. The ends lost 0 bases at V and 6 bases at J; junction bases unmatched: 6. The CDR3 has 15 residues. The germline CDR1 and CDR2 sequences are SGHRS and YFSETQ.

This clone was seen a few times. The chain recombines TRBV25-1 with TRBJ2-2; D is possibly TRBD1 (5 bases). This CDR3 is 13 amino acids long. The V end lost 3 bases, the J end lost 5 bases, and 7 bases lay between the germline ends. Per the germline V gene, CDR1 is MGHDK and CDR2 is SYGVNS. The CDR3 reads CASSDYRTGELFF. DNA of the CDR3: TGTGCCAGCAGTGACTACAGGACCGGGGAGCTGTTTTTT.

This rearrangement joins TRBV7-2 to TRBJ2-1, with D unresolved. Between the trimmed V and J ends, which lost 2 bases and 6 bases, there was a span of 5 bases. This CDR3 is built from 12 residues. The germline V gene encodes CDR1 SGHTA and CDR2 FQGNSA. This chain's CDR3 is CASSLLFNEQFF. For the CDR3, the DNA is TGTGCCAGCAGCTTACTTTTCAATGAGCAGTTCTTC.

This clone came up many times. The rearrangement links TRBV5-4 to TRBJ2-1; the match to TRBD2 covers 10 bases. Per the germline V gene, CDR1 is SGHNT and CDR2 is YYREEE (reference sequence). The CDR3 spans 15 residues. The V and J ends lost 4 bases and 8 bases, in that order; junction bases with no gene match: 9. CDR3 loop: CASSMSGRAGYEQFF. As DNA, the CDR3 is TGTGCCAGCAGCATGAGCGGGAGGGCTGGGTATGAGCAGTTCTTC.

The chain combines TRBV2 with TRBJ2-3; tentative D call: TRBD1 (5 bases). CDR3 length: 14 residues. Germline V CDR1 and CDR2: SNHLY, FYNNEI. V shed 4 bases and J shed 4 bases, with 12 bases lying between them. The CDR3 protein is CASSVQGTADTQYF. The CDR3 DNA reads TGTGCCAGCAGTGTGCAGGGTACGGCAGATACGCAGTATTTT.

The J gene is TRBJ1-2, the V gene TRBV4-3, with 7 positions matching TRBD1. J lost 9 bases, V lost 2 bases, and 9 bases had no gene match. The CDR3 consists of 14 residues. Germline loops: CDR1 LGHNA, CDR2 YSLEER. CDR3 sequence: CASSQQQGIIRYTF. The CDR3 coding sequence is TGCGCCAGCAGCCAACAACAGGGGATCATCCGCTACACCTTC.

The chain has TRBV6-5 and TRBJ1-2; 7 bases are shared with TRBD1. The CDR3 loop spans 16 amino acids. CDR1 is MNHEY, CDR2 SVGAGI, per germline. After removal of 4 bases from V and 6 bases from J, the junction contained 14 bases not matched to a gene. The DNA of the CDR3 is TGTGCCAGCAGTTCGATATCTGGACAGGCTGGGGATGGCTACACCTTC. Its translation is CASSSISGQAGDGYTF.

This clone has more than one count but fewer than ten. The chain employs TRBV7-2 and TRBJ1-2; 8 bases are shared with TRBD1. The CDR3 contains 14 residues. The V and J ends lost 7 bases and 5 bases, in that order; junction bases with no gene match: 9. From germline, CDR1 is SGHTA and CDR2 FQGNSA. The CDR3 DNA sequence: TGTGCCAGCACCGAGACAGGGGCCAATTATGGCTACACCTTC. It yields the protein CASTETGANYGYTF. Complete variable domain (other parts from reference TRBV7-2 and TRBJ1-2): GAGVSQSPSNKVTEKGKDVELRCDPISGHTALYWYRQSLGQGLEFLIYFQGNSAPDKSGLPSDRFSAERTGGSVSTLTIQRTQQEDSAVYLCASTETGANYGYTFGSGTRLTVV.

The V gene is TRBV5-4, the J gene TRBJ1-1; a possible D gene is TRBD1 (6 bases). This CDR3 contains 13 residues. Trimming removed 0 bases from V and 3 bases from J, with 6 bases in between. The germline gives CDR1 SGHNT, CDR2 YYREEE (reference sequence). CDR3 in amino acids: CASSLAGDTEAFF. The CDR3 DNA reads TGTGCCAGCAGCTTGGCAGGGGACACTGAAGCTTTCTTT.

The CDR3 loop reads CAISPGQIEETQYF. DNA for the CDR3: TGTGCCATCAGCCCGGGACAGATCGAAGAGACCCAGTACTTC. This chain joins TRBV6-1 and TRBJ2-5, with 7 bases fitting TRBD1. CDR3 length: 14 residues. In germline, CDR1 is MNHNS, CDR2 SASEGT. Losses at the gene ends were 10 bases for V and 3 bases for J; bases not matched to a gene: 11.

The CDR3 coding sequence is TGCGCCAGCAGCCGGCCCGGGACAGGTGGAGAAGAGACCCAGTACTTC. The encoded protein is CASSRPGTGGEETQYF. V usage is TRBV4-1 and J usage is TRBJ2-5; the match to TRBD1 covers 8 bases. CDR1 is MGHRA, CDR2 YSYEKL, per germline. CDR3 length equals 16 residues. The V segment lost 4 bases and the J segment 3 bases; nucleotides outside the gene matches: 10.

In this sample, this clone turned up a few times. The V gene is TRBV5-1, the J gene TRBJ2-1; maybe TRBD2 (6 bases). The CDR3 runs 14 residues. Deletions cut 0 bases from V and 9 bases from J, with 13 bases between. Germline V gene sequence: CDR1 SGHRS, CDR2 YFSETQ. The CDR3 reads CASSLDGSRVEQFF. DNA for the CDR3: TGCGCCAGCAGCTTGGACGGGAGTCGGGTTGAGCAGTTCTTC.

This clone was recorded a few times. The genes are TRBV5-8 and TRBJ2-7; 8 nucleotides match TRBD1. With V trimmed by 4 bases and J by 3 bases, 9 bases remained unmatched. The CDR3 length is 15 residues. Per germline, CDR1 SGHTS and CDR2 YDEGEE. CDR3: CASSKTGTGFYEQYF. CDR3 DNA: TGTGCCAGCAGCAAAACCGGGACAGGTTTCTACGAGCAGTACTTC. Based on the CDR3 plus reference TRBV5-8 and TRBJ2-7, the full variable domain is EAGVTQSPTHLIKTRGQQATLRCSPISGHTSVYWYQQALGLGLQFLLWYDEGEERNRGNFPPRFSGRQFPNYSSELNVNALELEDSALYLCASSKTGTGFYEQYFGPGTRLTVT.

This clone occurred a few times. Additional DNA sequences in this sample encode the identical CDR3. The chain joins TRBV6-6 to TRBJ2-7; D uncertain. CDR3 size: 13 residues. From germline, CDR1 is MNHNY and CDR2 SVGAGI (reference sequence). V dropped 8 bases and J dropped 0 bases, with 11 bases sitting between them. CDR3 in DNA: TGTGCCAGCCTTGACACGGACTCCTACGAGCAGTACTTC. It yields the protein CASLDTDSYEQYF.

In this sample, this clone turned up many times. The chain combines TRBV18 with TRBJ2-6; D might be TRBD2 (5 bases). The CDR3 runs 13 residues. V dropped 10 bases and J dropped 0 bases, with 7 bases sitting between them. Looked up from germline, CDR1 is KGHSH and CDR2 is LQKENI. The CDR3 protein is CANEGSGANVLTF. Written as DNA, the CDR3 is TGTGCCAACGAGGGCTCTGGGGCCAACGTCCTGACTTTC.

The gene calls are TRBV5-1 and TRBJ1-3; no definite D call. Germline CDR1 reads SGHRS; CDR2 reads YFSETQ. Trimming removed 4 bases from V and 0 bases from J, with 8 bases in between. This CDR3 region has 14 residues. The CDR3 spells CASSAESSGNTIYF. The CDR3 region has the DNA TGCGCCAGCAGCGCGGAGAGCTCTGGAAACACCATATATTTT.

This clone was detected only a few times. The V gene is TRBV5-3, the J gene TRBJ2-5; 10 nucleotides line up with TRBD2. TRBV5-3 is an ORF; its function is uncertain. The CDR3 has 17 amino acids. J was trimmed by 2 bases and V by 0 bases; bases with no gene match: 7. The CDR3 here is CARSLEFASGSQETQYF. CDR3 nucleotides: TGTGCCAGAAGCTTGGAGTTTGCTAGCGGGAGTCAAGAGACCCAGTACTTC.

This clone has a handful of counts. Other DNA variants within this sample encode the same CDR3. The rearrangement joins TRBV18 to TRBJ2-7; D may be TRBD2 (5 bases). Per the germline V gene, CDR1 is KGHSH and CDR2 is LQKENI. V was cut by 6 bases and J by 3 bases, with 9 bases left in between. This CDR3 is built from 12 residues. The CDR3 here is CASSLAGYEQYF. The CDR3 nucleotides read TGTGCCAGCTCCCTTGCGGGCTACGAGCAGTACTTC. Supplemented by reference TRBV18 and TRBJ2-7, the full variable domain reads NAGVMQNPRHLVRRRGQEARLRCSPMKGHSHVYWYRQLPEEGLKFMVYLQKENIIDESGMPKERFSAEFPKEGPSILRIQQVVRGDSAAYFCASSLAGYEQYFGPGTRLTVT.

This chain connects TRBV9 to TRBJ2-5; 7 nucleotides line up with TRBD2. The V segment lost 0 bases and the J segment 5 bases; nucleotides outside the gene matches: 7. Germline V gene data show CDR1 as SGDLS and CDR2 as YYNGEE. The CDR3 covers 15 residues. The CDR3 bases are TGTGCCAGCAGCGTAGCGGGGGAGGGCCGGGAGACCCAGTACTTC. Translation: CASSVAGEGRETQYF.

The rearrangement uses TRBV18 and TRBJ1-2; possibly TRBD1 for D (6 bases). The germline V gene encodes CDR1 KGHSH and CDR2 LQKENI. The V gene lost 3 bases and the J gene lost 6 bases, with 8 bases spanning the gap. The CDR3 is 12 amino acids. Here the CDR3 reads CASSPQGNGYTF. Written as DNA, the CDR3 is TGTGCCAGCTCACCCCAGGGGAATGGCTACACCTTC. Combining the CDR3 with reference TRBV18 and TRBJ1-2 gives the whole variable domain NAGVMQNPRHLVRRRGQEARLRCSPMKGHSHVYWYRQLPEEGLKFMVYLQKENIIDESGMPKERFSAEFPKEGPSILRIQQVVRGDSAAYFCASSPQGNGYTFGSGTRLTVV.

This clone was observed a few times. J is TRBJ2-3 and V is TRBV7-2; D might be TRBD2 (6 bases). V lost 5 bases to trimming and J lost 3 bases, with 15 bases between them. CDR3 length equals 15 residues. Germline V CDR1 and CDR2: SGHTA, FQGNSA. This chain's CDR3 is CASSGLALGTDTQYF. Written as DNA, the CDR3 is TGTGCCAGCAGCGGGCTAGCGTTAGGGACAGATACGCAGTATTTT. Together with reference TRBV7-2 and TRBJ2-3, the CDR3 gives the full variable domain: GAGVSQSPSNKVTEKGKDVELRCDPISGHTALYWYRQSLGQGLEFLIYFQGNSAPDKSGLPSDRFSAERTGGSVSTLTIQRTQQEDSAVYLCASSGLALGTDTQYFGPGTRLTVL.

The rearrangement uses TRBV2 and TRBJ1-4; D perhaps matches TRBD1 (5 bases). The CDR3 covers 12 residues. V was clipped by 2 bases and J by 11 bases, with 9 bases between them. Germline CDR1 SNHLY, CDR2 FYNNEI. The CDR3 DNA reads as TGTGCCAGCAGTGAACAGGGATACAAACTGTTTTTT. Encoded protein: CASSEQGYKLFF.

The chain joins TRBV6-6 to TRBJ2-3; no clear D. Germline V lookup: CDR1 MNHNY, CDR2 SVGAGI (reference sequence). Trimming left V 8 bases short and J 0 bases short, with 12 bases between. The CDR3 is 14 amino acids. As DNA, the CDR3 is TGTGCCAGCCGAGAGGTCTCTAGCACAGATACGCAGTATTTT. The encoded protein is CASREVSSTDTQYF.

The CDR3 protein is CASSEITSLYEQYF. The CDR3 coding sequence is TGTGCCAGCAGTGAAATAACATCGCTCTACGAGCAGTACTTC. This chain links TRBV2 with TRBJ2-7; D not resolved. CDR3 length: 14 amino acids. The germline V and J ends were trimmed by 2 bases and 3 bases, with 11 bases remaining between them. Germline V gene sequence: CDR1 SNHLY, CDR2 FYNNEI.

This clone was seen a handful of times. The DNA for the CDR3 is TGTGCCTGGAATACCGGGGGACAGGCTAATGAAAAACTGTTTTTT. This encodes CAWNTGGQANEKLFF. The V gene is TRBV30, the J gene TRBJ1-4; 8 positions match TRBD1. Germline V gene sequence: CDR1 GTSNPN, CDR2 SVGIG (reference sequence). The V segment lost 4 bases and the J segment 3 bases; nucleotides outside the gene matches: 7. The CDR3 length is 15 residues. The variable domain in full, completed from reference TRBV30 and TRBJ1-4, reads SQTIHQWPATLVQPVGSPLSLECTVEGTSNPNLYWYRQAAGRGLQLLFYSVGIGQISSEVPQNLSASRPQDRQFILSSKKLLLSDSGFYLCAWNTGGQANEKLFFGSGTQLSVL.

This clone was seen more than once but under ten times. This rearrangement joins TRBV18 to TRBJ2-2, with D possibly TRBD1 on 6 matching bases. Trimming removed 3 bases from V and 3 bases from J, with 11 bases in between. The germline gives CDR1 KGHSH, CDR2 LQKENI. The CDR3 is made up of 15 amino acids. The CDR3 protein is CASSPTGPDTGELFF. The CDR3 coding sequence is TGTGCCAGCTCACCGACAGGTCCGGACACCGGGGAGCTGTTTTTT.

The V call is TRBV4-3, the J call TRBJ1-1; 10 bases align to TRBD1. The J segment lost 11 bases and the V segment lost 1 base, leaving 7 bases of the junction unmatched. Germline lookup yields CDR1 LGHNA and CDR2 YSLEER. The CDR3 totals 14 residues. The CDR3 coding sequence is TGCGCCAGCAGCCAAGGGAGACAGGGGGCCAGTGCTTTCTTT. Amino acid sequence: CASSQGRQGASAFF.